Below, 12 T cell receptor beta chains from the same sample are listed, as sequenced in a study (dated by TCRdb to 2014 to 2015). Tregs were isolated as CD4+CD25+CD127-/low cells. The protocol used for the library was 5' RACE. TCRdb shows the sequencer as Illumina MiSeq. The raw public reads went through TCRdb reprocessing: fastp at Q25, MiXCR clone calling, in-frame beta chains kept. When rows share a CDR3 protein, they turn into one entry using the most common DNA and genes. This sample comprises approximately 60,000 distinct CDR3 sequences, 20% to 25% of them detected only once. The biggest ten clones account for 2.5% to 3.5% of the sample. Sample: tumor-infiltrating Tregs sorted from the breast tumor. Receptors were obtained from a female donor with breast cancer.

The chain joins TRBV5-1 to TRBJ1-2, with 9 bases lining up with TRBD1. The CDR3 consists of 14 residues. CDR1 is SGHRS and CDR2 is YFSETQ in the germline V gene. The V gene end was trimmed by 0 bases and the J gene end by 8 bases; junction bases not matched to a gene: 5. CDR3 sequence reads: CASSLGGTGNGYTF. Here the CDR3 DNA reads TGCGCCAGCAGCTTGGGAGGGACAGGGAACGGCTACACCTTC.

This clonotype turned up a few times. The chain's CDR3 is CASEPRDTGELFF. The CDR3 nucleotides read TGTGCCAGCGAACCTCGAGACACCGGGGAGCTGTTTTTT. The V and J genes are TRBV28 and TRBJ2-2; D uncertain. Germline V gene lookup returns CDR1 MDHEN and CDR2 SYDVKM. With 8 bases removed from V and 3 bases from J, the gap between germline ends came to 10 bases. The CDR3 runs 13 residues. Using reference TRBV28 and TRBJ2-2 for the parts outside the CDR3, the full variable domain is DVKVTQSSRYLVKRTGEKVFLECVQDMDHENMFWYRQDPGLGLRLIYFSYDVKMKEKGDIPEGYSVSREKKERFSLILESASTNQTSMYLCASEPRDTGELFFGEGSRLTVL.

For this clonotype: Compared with germline, one end of the junction differs, possibly owing to a read error. This sequence joins TRBV5-1 and TRBJ2-3; 13 nucleotides agree with TRBD2. This CDR3 spans 16 amino acids. Germline CDR1 reads SGHRS; CDR2 reads YFSETQ. The CDR3, as DNA: TGCGCCAGCAGCTTGGGCGGGACTAGCGGGACAGGTACGCAGTATTTT. As protein: CASSLGGTSGTGTQYF.

The chain joins TRBV7-6 to TRBJ1-1; D is ambiguous. Germline V gene data show CDR1 as SGHVS and CDR2 as FNYEAQ. There are 14 residues in the CDR3. With 4 bases removed from V and 0 bases from J, the gap between germline ends came to 9 bases. The CDR3 loop reads CASSSATLNTEAFF. The CDR3 DNA reads TGTGCCAGCAGCTCTGCGACACTGAACACTGAAGCTTTCTTT. The complete variable domain, with remaining parts taken from reference TRBV7-6 and TRBJ1-1, reads GAGVSQSPRYKVTKRGQDVALRCDPISGHVSLYWYRQALGQGPEFLTYFNYEAQQDKSGLPNDRFSAERPEGSISTLTIQRTEQRDSAMYRCASSSATLNTEAFFGQGTRLTVV.

This chain uses TRBV4-2 with TRBJ2-7, with 7 nucleotides matching TRBD2. Germline CDR1 is LGHNA and CDR2 is YNFKEQ. With V trimmed by 0 bases and J by 5 bases, 10 bases remained unmatched. The CDR3 contains 16 residues. CDR3 protein: CASSQDLRGLRNEQYF. The DNA for the CDR3 is TGTGCCAGCAGCCAAGATTTGCGGGGACTACGGAACGAGCAGTACTTC.

The rearrangement links TRBV7-8 to TRBJ1-1; 8 bases agree with TRBD1. CDR1 and CDR2 from the germline V gene are SGHVS and FQNEAQ. The CDR3 has 17 amino acids. V lost 5 bases and J lost 3; bases outside the gene matches: 14. Here the CDR3 reads CASSLRTGTGVDTEAFF. DNA for the CDR3: TGTGCCAGCAGCCTACGAACAGGGACAGGCGTTGACACTGAAGCTTTCTTT.

The chain is built from TRBV18 and TRBJ1-4; the D is unclear. Between the trimmed V and J ends, which lost 0 bases and 6 bases, there was a span of 11 bases. Germline CDR1 is KGHSH and CDR2 is LQKENI. The CDR3 runs 15 residues. CDR3 in amino acids: CASSPPTGKYEKLFF. The CDR3 DNA sequence: TGTGCCAGCTCACCACCGACCGGGAAATATGAAAAACTGTTTTTT.

This clonotype showed up many times. This chain connects TRBV7-2 to TRBJ2-1; 7 nucleotides match TRBD2. The CDR3 runs 15 residues. After removal of 1 base from V and 3 bases from J, the junction contained 3 bases not matched to a gene. Germline CDR1 reads SGHTA; CDR2 reads FQGNSA. CDR3 protein: CASSLDTGGYNEQFF. The CDR3 coding sequence is TGTGCCAGCAGCTTAGACACGGGGGGCTACAATGAGCAGTTCTTC.

Sample share makes this clonotype medium-sized. The V call is TRBV6-1, the J call TRBJ1-5; D might be TRBD1 (5 bases). The CDR3 sequence is 14 residues long. CDR1 and CDR2 from the germline V gene are MNHNS and SASEGT. Trimming left V 3 bases short and J 4 bases short, with 10 bases between. The CDR3 sequence: CASSDRGINQPQHF. In nucleotides, the CDR3 is TGTGCCAGCAGTGATCGGGGGATTAATCAGCCCCAGCATTTT.

This clonotype was seen a few times. The chain joins TRBV5-1 to TRBJ2-1; D is unclear. V was shortened by 4 bases and J by 0 bases, with 11 bases between the two germline ends. The CDR3 is 15 residues long. In germline, CDR1 is SGHRS, CDR2 YFSETQ. The CDR3 reads CASSKDTRSYNEQFF. In DNA form, the CDR3 reads TGCGCCAGCAGCAAAGACACACGCTCCTACAATGAGCAGTTCTTC.

This chain links TRBV6-2 or TRBV6-3 with TRBJ2-1; 7 bases are a match to TRBD1. Looked up from germline, CDR1 is MNHEY and CDR2 is SVGEGT. J gave up 5 bases and V 4 bases, and 17 bases lay outside the gene matches. This CDR3 is 18 amino acids long. Here the CDR3 reads CASSSQYPRQGRNNEQFF. The DNA for the CDR3 is TGTGCCAGCAGTTCCCAATACCCGAGACAGGGCCGTAACAATGAGCAGTTCTTC.

The chain joins TRBV9 to TRBJ1-1; the D is unclear. Trimming took 2 bases from V and 1 from J, leaving 9 bases between them. Germline V gene lookup returns CDR1 SGDLS and CDR2 YYNGEE. The CDR3 covers 14 residues. CDR3 loop: CASSVALGNTEAFF. For the CDR3, the DNA is TGTGCCAGCAGCGTTGCGCTTGGGAACACTGAAGCTTTCTTT.